This TCR beta chain was identified during a study of OX40 agonist ivuxolimab in advanced cancers. Patients were ruled out by autoimmune disease history or systemic immunosuppression. After removal of 8 bases from V and 2 bases from J, the junction contained 1 base not matched to a gene. Germline-derived CDR1 and CDR2 are MNHNS and SASEGT. CDR3 length equals 12 residues. Repertoires were generated with immunoSEQ multiplex PCR, while TCRdb's copy carries only in-frame clones and drops some. The table lists 55,000 to 80,000 clones, approximately 90% of them singletons. This TCR came from an adult with an advanced solid tumor such as melanoma, head and neck, liver or kidney cancer. This rearrangement joins TRBV6-1 to TRBJ1-2; 8 nucleotides agree with TRBD1. Source: CD4+ or CD8+ T cells sorted from blood, taken in a trial of the OX40 agonist ivuxolimab. The CDR3 spells CASRTGNYGYTF. The DNA for the CDR3 is TGTGCCAGCCGGACAGGGAACTATGGCTACACCTTC.